The clone carrying this T cell receptor (beta chain) was detected ten times or more. The source of the sample is a study of early T cells in non-severe SARS-CoV-2 infection. This CDR3 contains 15 residues. V shed 2 bases and J shed 4 bases, with 12 bases lying between them. The V gene's germline CDR1 is MRHNA and CDR2 SNTAGT. TCRdb fed the 5' RACE reads into MiXCR, producing one record per CDR3 protein. The data contain tens of thousands of distinct CDR3 sequences, over 5% of them singletons. The chain carries TRBV6-4 and TRBJ2-1, with D possibly matching TRBD2 (5 bases). Sequencing was carried out using whole blood. This clonotype originated in an adult who was a healthcare worker with PCR-confirmed SARS-CoV-2 infection or an uninfected control (not recorded which). The CDR3 DNA sequence: TGTGCCAGCAGTGACAAGAGGGTAGGATACAATGAGCAGTTCTTC. Translated: CASSDKRVGYNEQFF.